One sample yielded the 12 T cell receptor beta chains listed below, sequenced in a study of brain T cells in children with intractable seizures. Repertoires were generated with immunoSEQ multiplex PCR, while TCRdb's copy carries only in-frame clones and drops some. This table has tens of thousands of clones, 94% appearing once. Sequenced material: peripheral blood, taken at surgery. All receptors derive from a boy between 10 and 17 years old with focal cortical dysplasia and intractable seizures.

J is TRBJ2-3 and V is TRBV7-9; D ambiguous. Trimming took 1 base from V and 8 from J, leaving 10 bases between them. From germline, CDR1 is SEHNR and CDR2 FQNEAQ (reference sequence). The CDR3 contains 13 residues. The CDR3 DNA is TGTGCCAGCAGCTTAGGGTCACTGGGTACGCAGTATTTT. Its translation: CASSLGSLGTQYF.

This chain joins TRBV6-4 and TRBJ1-1, with D possibly matching TRBD1 (5 bases). CDR3 length: 15 residues. Trimming removed 5 bases at V and 0 bases at J, with 13 bases between. Germline CDR1 is MRHNA and CDR2 is SNTAGT. The chain's CDR3 is CASSRGSGMNTEAFF. The CDR3 region has the DNA TGTGCCAGCAGTCGTGGGTCAGGGATGAACACTGAAGCTTTCTTT.

The rearrangement uses TRBV11-3 and TRBJ2-2, with 11 bases identical to TRBD2. With 0 bases clipped from V and 6 bases from J, the junction kept 3 bases outside the gene matches. Germline V gene data show CDR1 as SGHNT and CDR2 as YENEEA. The CDR3 runs to 16 residues. This CDR3 reads CASSLDDSGRAGELFF. CDR3 in DNA: TGTGCCAGCAGCTTAGACGATAGCGGGAGGGCCGGGGAGCTGTTTTTT.

This chain joins TRBV30 and TRBJ2-1; 8 bases map to TRBD2. Germline-derived CDR1 and CDR2 are GTSNPN and SVGIG (reference sequence). Losses at the gene ends were 4 bases for V and 0 bases for J; bases not matched to a gene: 5. The CDR3 has 15 amino acids. This chain's CDR3 is CAWTFSGNSYNEQFF. CDR3 DNA: TGTGCCTGGACCTTTAGCGGGAACTCCTACAATGAGCAGTTCTTC.

The chain carries TRBV13 and TRBJ1-5; D is undetermined. The germline CDR1 and CDR2 sequences are PRHDT and FYEKMQ (reference sequence). This CDR3 has 16 amino acids. V lost 0 bases to trimming and J lost 4 bases, with 13 bases between them. The CDR3 DNA is TGTGCCAGCAGCTTAGGCGGCGGCCCCAGTAATCAGCCCCAGCATTTT. It translates to CASSLGGGPSNQPQHF.

The chain is built from TRBV28 and TRBJ1-2; TRBD1 agrees at 9 bases. CDR1 and CDR2 from the germline V gene are MDHEN and SYDVKM. V shed 6 bases and J 8 bases; nucleotides not matched to a gene: 10. This CDR3 is built from 14 residues. The CDR3 DNA is TGTGCCAGCAGCCTACAGGGGGCGCTAAGGGGCTACACCTTC. Its protein product is CASSLQGALRGYTF.

The chain carries TRBV3-1 (or the pseudogene TRBV3-2) and TRBJ1-1, with D perhaps TRBD1 (5 bases). The germline V gene encodes CDR1 LGHDT and CDR2 YNNKEL (reference sequence). V shed 4 bases and J shed 5 bases, with 14 bases lying between them. The CDR3 length is 14 residues. The CDR3 nucleotides are TGTGCCAGCAGCCTTGGGACTGTACCAACTGAAGCTTTCTTT. Amino acid sequence: CASSLGTVPTEAFF.

The rearrangement uses TRBV6-1 and TRBJ1-2, with D unclear. V lost 1 base and J 4 bases, leaving 4 bases between the germline ends. Germline V lookup: CDR1 MNHNS, CDR2 SASEGT. This CDR3 region has 12 residues. The CDR3 reads CASSEGSYGYTF. The CDR3 bases are TGTGCCAGCAGTGAAGGGAGCTATGGCTACACCTTC.

This clone appeared a single time. The rearrangement joins TRBV18 to TRBJ1-1; 7 nucleotides line up with TRBD1. The germline V gene has CDR1 KGHSH and CDR2 LQKENI. V shed 4 bases, J shed 3 bases, and the junction held 2 bases outside the gene matches. This CDR3 is built from 13 residues. The CDR3 coding sequence is TGTGCCAGCTCACTACAGGGGCACACTGAAGCTTTCTTT. Amino acids: CASSLQGHTEAFF.

The chain carries TRBV6-4 and TRBJ2-2, with D hard to call. This CDR3 is built from 15 residues. CDR1 is MRHNA and CDR2 is SNTAGT in the germline V gene. V lost 0 bases and J 1 base, leaving 6 bases between the germline ends. The DNA of the CDR3 is TGTGCCAGCAGTGACTCAGTTATGAACACCGGGGAGCTGTTTTTT. Translated: CASSDSVMNTGELFF.

This clone was observed a single time. The gene calls are TRBV6-5 and TRBJ1-1; TRBD1 is a possible D gene (5 bases). The CDR3 extends over 15 amino acids. The V and J ends lost 5 bases and 0 bases respectively, with 13 bases between them. In germline, CDR1 is MNHEY, CDR2 SVGAGI. The CDR3 nucleotides read TGTGCCAGCAGTCTAGTGGGGGGATTGAACACTGAAGCTTTCTTT. Protein sequence: CASSLVGGLNTEAFF.

The chain employs TRBV3-1 (or the pseudogene TRBV3-2) and TRBJ2-1, with TRBD1 matching 9 bases. The CDR3 length is 14 residues. Unmatched junction bases numbered 8, after V lost 4 bases and J lost 10 bases. Germline V gene lookup returns CDR1 LGHDT and CDR2 YNNKEL (reference sequence). The CDR3 protein is CASSRDRALREQFF. CDR3 coding DNA: TGTGCCAGCAGCCGGGACAGGGCCCTACGGGAGCAGTTCTTC.